This TCR beta chain is drawn from a study of OX40 agonist ivuxolimab in advanced cancers. Germline-derived CDR1 and CDR2 are SGHKS and YYEKEE (reference sequence). CDR3 length: 13 amino acids. Deletions cut 3 bases from V and 2 bases from J, with 8 bases between. Blood specimens came from baseline, cycle 4 day 1, and cycle 7 day 1. Concerning this clone itself: The antigen remains undetermined.

The assay was immunoSEQ multiplex PCR, and TCRdb's table has in-frame clones only and misses some. Of 55,000 to 75,000 clones in the sample, around 90% are singletons; the top ten hold just over 2%. Study-level findings and limits: CD8+ T cells showed, on average, more clonal expansion than CD4+ cells.

The chain is built from TRBV5-5 and TRBJ1-1; weak D call: TRBD1 (6 bases). This sequence originates from an adult with an advanced solid tumor such as melanoma, head and neck, liver or kidney cancer. The source material was CD4+ or CD8+ T cells sorted from blood, sampled in a trial of the OX40 agonist ivuxolimab. The DNA for the CDR3 is TGTGCCAGCAGCTGGACAGTTAACACTGAAGCTTTCTTT. This sequence encodes CASSWTVNTEAFF. Looking up the rest from reference TRBV5-5 and TRBJ1-1 gives the full variable domain: DAGVTQSPTHLIKTRGQQVTLRCSPISGHKSVSWYQQVLGQGPQFIFQYYEKEERGRGNFPDRFSARQFPNYSSELNVNALLLGDSALYLCASSWTVNTEAFFGQGTRLTVV.